This TCR beta chain was observed in a study of cytomegalovirus exposure and HLA in healthy donors. CDR1 is MDHEN, CDR2 SYDVKM, per germline. This CDR3 has 16 amino acids. The V and J ends lost 2 bases and 4 bases, in that order; junction bases with no gene match: 2. In the PCR, 60 Vbeta and 13 Jbeta primers were used. Clones were read by immunoSEQ multiplex PCR, and TCRdb kept only the in-frame ones, dropping some. The table records tens of thousands of clones, roughly four fifths of them present only once. The rearrangement uses TRBV28 and TRBJ2-3; TRBD2 matches at 14 bases. Sequenced sample: PBMCs. The TCR sequence derives from a woman in her twenties or thirties in good health and CMV-seronegative. CDR3 coding DNA: TGTGCCAGCAGTTTAGGGACTAGCGGGAGCGCAGATACGCAGTATTTT. Translating gives CASSLGTSGSADTQYF.